This is a list of T cell receptor beta chains from one sample in a study of cytomegalovirus exposure and HLA in healthy donors. Assay used: immunoSEQ multiplex PCR; TCRdb lists only in-frame clones, some missing. The data contain fewer than 300,000 clones, 75% to 90% of them singletons. Sequencing was done on a sample of PBMCs. All receptors derive from a girl aged 2 to 9 in good health and CMV-seronegative. Both conserved end residues are part of each CDR3. The order of the fields is V gene, clone size, J gene, D gene, CDR3 DNA, CDR3 protein. The D gene is left open where the match is weak. Only some rows state a clone size, as once, few, many or a class for expanded clones.

TRBV7-8,.,TRBJ2-5,.,TGTGCCAGCGAAAAACGCAGGGTCGCCTACCAATCGACCGAGACCCAGTACTTC,CASEKRRVAYQSTETQYF
TRBV29-1,.,TRBJ2-7,TRBD1,TGCAGCGCCTATGCCGGGGACAGCCTAAAGGAGCAGTACTTC,CSAYAGDSLKEQYF
TRBV11-2,.,TRBJ2-7,.,TGTGCCAGCAGCTTAGGCGGGTGGTCTCGCTACGAGCAGTACTTC,CASSLGGWSRYEQYF
TRBV9,.,TRBJ1-4,.,TGTGCCAGCAGCGCCGACAGACACTATGATGAAAAACTGTTTTTT,CASSADRHYDEKLFF
TRBV5-1,.,TRBJ2-3,.,TGCGCCAGCAGCTTGGAGGAAATAGGGGGCACAGATACGCAGTATTTT,CASSLEEIGGTDTQYF
TRBV13,.,TRBJ2-1,.,TGTGCCAGCAGCCCGCGGCCAGGGAGGAGCTACAATGAGCAGTTCTTC,CASSPRPGRSYNEQFF
TRBV14,.,TRBJ1-1,.,TGTGCCAGCAGCGCTGCGAGGACACCTAACACTGAAGCTTTCTTT,CASSAARTPNTEAFF
TRBV5-8,.,TRBJ2-5,TRBD2,TGTGCCAGCAGCTTGGTCGGTAGCGGGAGTTACGGGGAGACCCAGTACTTC,CASSLVGSGSYGETQYF
TRBV2,once,TRBJ2-2,TRBD1,TGTGCCAGCAGGCCCATGCGGACAGGGGGTACCGGGGAGCTGTTTTTT,CASRPMRTGGTGELFF
TRBV6-5,.,TRBJ2-1,TRBD1,TGTGCCAGCAGTTACGGGACAGCTTACAATGAGCAGTTCTTC,CASSYGTAYNEQFF
TRBV7-2,.,TRBJ2-3,TRBD2,TGTGCCAGGGGTAGTGGTAGCGGGATTAGCGATACGCAGTATTTT,CARGSGSGISDTQYF
TRBV25-1,few,TRBJ2-7,.,TGTGCCAGCAAGGCAGGAGGGAACTCCTACGAGCAGTACTTC,CASKAGGNSYEQYF
TRBV5-1,few,TRBJ2-3,TRBD2,TGCGCCAGCAGCTCCTTAGCGGGAGCGTACACAGATACGCAGTATTTT,CASSSLAGAYTDTQYF
TRBV30,.,TRBJ1-5,.,TGTGCCTGGAGTGGGGGGACTTCATCGCTTCAGCCCCAGCATTTT,CAWSGGTSSLQPQHF
TRBV10-3,.,TRBJ1-1,TRBD1,TGTGCCATCACAGAGGACAGGAAGGCTTTCTTT,CAITEDRKAFF
TRBV6-1,.,TRBJ2-1,TRBD2,TGTGCCAGCAGACTTCTAGCGGGAGTCGATGAGCAGTTCTTC,CASRLLAGVDEQFF
TRBV18,once,TRBJ2-5,.,TGTGCCAGCTCACCACCGGGAAGGGATGGGTTCGCGGAGGGCCAGTACTTC,CASSPPGRDGFAEGQYF